This TCR beta chain emerged from a study of post-analysis software for immune sequencing data. The overall study: The study covered relapsing-remitting, secondary progressive and progressive-relapsing courses of multiple sclerosis. Study conclusions and caveats: Controls showed lower frequencies than patients for roughly 5 TRBV segments, and TRBV5-6, TRBV5-1 and TRBV20-1 were among these. Among multiple sclerosis patients, normalized Chao1 diversity was significantly below that of controls.

Unique molecular identifiers featured in each of the TCR beta cDNA libraries. TCRdb ran MiXCR on the PCR reads and lists one entry per CDR3 protein. The sample has some 500,000 distinct CDR3 sequences, approximately 45% seen once. This CDR3 spans 12 amino acids. Trimming removed 6 bases at V and 2 bases at J, with 6 bases between. For this clonotype: Its antigen remains unidentified.

The sequenced sample consisted of blood. The chain carries TRBV12-3 or TRBV12-4 and TRBJ2-3; no clear D gene. This sequence originates from a girl aged 5 to 17 with multiple sclerosis. As DNA, the CDR3 is TGTGCCAGCAGGCGGACCACAGATACGCAGTATTTT. This codes for CASRRTTDTQYF.